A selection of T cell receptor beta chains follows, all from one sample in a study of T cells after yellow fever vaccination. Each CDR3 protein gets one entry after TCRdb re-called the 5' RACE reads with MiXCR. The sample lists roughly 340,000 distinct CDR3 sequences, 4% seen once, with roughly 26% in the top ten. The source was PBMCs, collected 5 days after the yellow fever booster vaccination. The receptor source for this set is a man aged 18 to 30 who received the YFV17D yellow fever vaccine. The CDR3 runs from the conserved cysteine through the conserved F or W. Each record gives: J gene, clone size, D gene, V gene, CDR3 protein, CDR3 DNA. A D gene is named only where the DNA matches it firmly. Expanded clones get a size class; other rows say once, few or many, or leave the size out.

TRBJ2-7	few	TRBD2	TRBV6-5	CASSYGTSASYEQYF	TGTGCCAGCAGTTACGGGACTAGCGCCTCCTACGAGCAGTACTTC
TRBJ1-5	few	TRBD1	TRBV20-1	CSASGDRGDQPQHF	TGCAGTGCTAGCGGGGACAGGGGTGATCAGCCCCAGCATTTT
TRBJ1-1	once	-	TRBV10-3	CAISESVIGGPTEAFF	TGTGCCATCAGTGAGTCGGTCATCGGGGGACCCACTGAAGCTTTCTTT
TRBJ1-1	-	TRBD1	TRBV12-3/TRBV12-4	CASTPGGKIPVEAFF	TGTGCCAGCACCCCAGGGGGGAAGATCCCAGTCGAAGCTTTCTTT
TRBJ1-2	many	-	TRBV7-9	CASSLQDSLYGYTF	TGTGCCAGCAGCCTCCAGGACAGCCTCTATGGCTACACCTTC
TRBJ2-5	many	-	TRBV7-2	CASSQTREETQYF	TGTGCCAGCAGCCAGACTAGGGAAGAGACCCAGTACTTC
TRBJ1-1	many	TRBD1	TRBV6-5	CASSYSGPQGVYTEAFF	TGTGCCAGCAGTTACTCGGGCCCCCAGGGGGTATACACTGAAGCTTTCTTT
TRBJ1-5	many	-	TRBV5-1	CASSLAEGGQPQHF	TGCGCCAGCAGCTTGGCCGAGGGTGGTCAGCCCCAGCATTTT
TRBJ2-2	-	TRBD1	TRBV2	CASRSRTGVGELFF	TGTGCCAGCAGGTCACGGACAGGGGTCGGGGAGCTGTTTTTT
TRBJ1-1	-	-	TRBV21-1	CASSNPGQGGSEAFF	TGTGCCAGCAGCAATCCCGGACAGGGCGGATCTGAAGCTTTCTTT
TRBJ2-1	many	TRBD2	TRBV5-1	CASGDSGGAEFYNEQFF	TGCGCCAGCGGGGATAGCGGGGGGGCCGAGTTCTACAATGAGCAGTTCTTC
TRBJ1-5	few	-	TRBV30	CAWSVRLNQPQHF	TGTGCCTGGAGTGTCCGGCTGAATCAGCCCCAGCATTTT
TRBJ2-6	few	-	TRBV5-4	CASSLYVSSGANVLTF	TGTGCCAGCAGCTTGTATGTTTCCTCTGGGGCCAACGTCCTGACTTTC
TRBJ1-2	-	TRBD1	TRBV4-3	CASSRGQATNYGYTF	TGCGCCAGCAGCCGGGGACAGGCCACTAACTATGGCTACACCTTC
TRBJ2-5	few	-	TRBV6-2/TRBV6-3	CASAHGETQYF	TGTGCCAGCGCCCACGGGGAGACCCAGTACTTC
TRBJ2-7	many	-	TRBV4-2	CASSQDLGSLYEQYF	TGTGCCAGCAGCCAAGATCTCGGCAGCCTCTACGAGCAGTACTTC
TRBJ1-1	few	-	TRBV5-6	CASSLDTWAEAFF	TGTGCCAGCAGCTTGGATACGTGGGCTGAAGCTTTCTTT
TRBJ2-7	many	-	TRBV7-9	CASSLVPDSYEQYF	TGTGCCAGCAGCTTAGTTCCGGACTCCTACGAGCAGTACTTC
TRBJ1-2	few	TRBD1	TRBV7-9	CASNLRQGAFNGYTF	TGTGCCAGCAACCTTCGACAGGGGGCATTCAATGGCTACACCTTC
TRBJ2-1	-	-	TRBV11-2	CASSFPGAGEQFF	TGTGCCAGCAGCTTCCCGGGGGCAGGTGAGCAGTTCTTC
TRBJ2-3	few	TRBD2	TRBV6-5	CASSSTGTRGPDTQYF	TGTGCCAGCAGTTCAACCGGGACTAGGGGTCCAGATACGCAGTATTTT
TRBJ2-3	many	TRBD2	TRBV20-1	CSAKGLAYTDTQYF	TGCAGTGCGAAGGGACTAGCTTACACAGATACGCAGTATTTT
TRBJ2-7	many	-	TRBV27	CASSSRRGQYEQYF	TGTGCCAGCAGTTCAAGACGGGGGCAGTACGAGCAGTACTTC
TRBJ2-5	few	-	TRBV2	CASTSPQGPETQYF	TGTGCCAGCACATCGCCACAGGGACCAGAGACCCAGTACTTC
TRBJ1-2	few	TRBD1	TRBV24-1	CATSDATGIYGYTF	TGTGCCACCAGTGACGCGACAGGGATCTATGGCTACACCTTC
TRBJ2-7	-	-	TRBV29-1	CSVTEGINYEQYF	TGCAGCGTCACCGAGGGGATAAACTACGAGCAGTACTTC
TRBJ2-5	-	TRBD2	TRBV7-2	CASSLAAWGGKETQYF	TGTGCCAGCAGCTTAGCGGCGTGGGGGGGGAAAGAGACCCAGTACTTC
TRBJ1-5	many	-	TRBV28	CASSPGALWSNQPQHF	TGTGCCAGCAGTCCCGGGGCCTTGTGGAGCAATCAGCCCCAGCATTTT
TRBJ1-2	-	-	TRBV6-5	CASSYWQNYGYTF	TGTGCCAGCAGTTACTGGCAGAACTATGGCTACACCTTC
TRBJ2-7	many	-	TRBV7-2	CASGQAGAYEQYF	TGTGCCAGCGGTCAGGCGGGGGCATACGAGCAGTACTTC
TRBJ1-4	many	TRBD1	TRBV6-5	CASSYRMGQPNEKLFF	TGTGCCAGCAGTTACCGGATGGGACAGCCAAATGAAAAACTGTTTTTT
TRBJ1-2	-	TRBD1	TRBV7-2	CASSLAWQGQGYTF	TGTGCCAGCAGCTTAGCTTGGCAGGGACAGGGCTACACCTTC
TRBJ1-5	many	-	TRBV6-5	CASRLEGNQPQHF	TGTGCCAGCCGTCTAGAAGGAAATCAGCCCCAGCATTTT
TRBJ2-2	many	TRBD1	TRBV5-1	CASSLAGGPGELFF	TGCGCCAGCAGCTTGGCAGGGGGCCCCGGGGAGCTGTTTTTT
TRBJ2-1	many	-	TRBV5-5	CASSLGVNEQFF	TGTGCCAGCAGCTTGGGGGTGAATGAGCAGTTCTTC
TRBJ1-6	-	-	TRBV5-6	CASSLGTYSPLHF	TGTGCCAGCAGCTTGGGAACCTATTCACCCCTCCACTTT
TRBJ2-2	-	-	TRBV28	CANQDSNTGELFF	TGTGCCAACCAGGACTCGAACACCGGGGAGCTGTTTTTT
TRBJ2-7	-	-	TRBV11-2	CASSLGQTGFSYEQYF	TGTGCCAGCAGCTTAGGTCAGACAGGATTCTCCTACGAGCAGTACTTC
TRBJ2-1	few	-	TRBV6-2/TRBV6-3	CASSTPREQFF	TGTGCCAGCAGTACCCCTCGAGAGCAGTTCTTC
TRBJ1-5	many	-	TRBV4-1	CASSQGTGLRNQPQHF	TGCGCCAGCAGCCAAGGTACAGGGTTGCGCAATCAGCCCCAGCATTTT
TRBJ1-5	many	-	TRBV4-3	CASSQGVIGADQPQHF	TGCGCCAGCAGCCAAGGGGTAATAGGGGCAGATCAGCCCCAGCATTTT